A single sample gave rise to the 4 T cell receptor beta chains below, sequenced in a study of T cells after yellow fever vaccination. TCRdb re-called the 5' RACE reads through MiXCR, storing one row per CDR3 protein. The table has under 150,000 distinct CDR3 sequences, about 8% seen once. The sample was CD4+ T cells sorted from PBMCs, taken 5 days after the yellow fever booster vaccination. The receptor source for this set is a man aged 30-40 years who received the YFV17D yellow fever vaccine.

This clonotype has a count of ten or more. The chain employs TRBV11-2 and TRBJ2-3; 10 nucleotides match TRBD2. This CDR3 region has 14 residues. In germline, CDR1 is SGHAT, CDR2 FQNNGV. V gave up 5 bases and J gave up 9 bases; unmatched junction bases: 8. As DNA, the CDR3 is TGTGCCAGCAGCCTTCTAGCGGGAGAGGGAACGCAGTATTTT. Protein product: CASSLLAGEGTQYF.

This clonotype occurred many times. The chain combines TRBV19 with TRBJ2-4; possibly TRBD1 for D (5 bases). The CDR3 covers 13 residues. The V end lost 3 bases, the J end lost 6 bases, and 9 bases lay between the germline ends. Germline V lookup: CDR1 LNHDA, CDR2 SQIVND (reference sequence). CDR3 nucleotides: TGTGCCAGTAGTATGGACATTTTAAACATTCAGTACTTC. Protein product: CASSMDILNIQYF.

The chain links TRBV20-1 to TRBJ2-1, with 8 bases lining up with TRBD1. Trimming cost V 3 bases and J 9 bases; bases outside gene matches: 10. Germline CDR1 reads DFQATT; CDR2 reads SNEGSKA (reference sequence). The CDR3 covers 14 residues. CDR3 in DNA: TGCAGTGCTAGTAGAGGGCCAGGGGGCGGTGAGCAGTTCTTC. Translation: CSASRGPGGGEQFF.

Ten or more counts support this clonotype. The gene calls are TRBV5-6 and TRBJ2-1, with D unclear. The V end lost 1 base, the J end lost 12 bases, and 17 bases lay between the germline ends. The germline gives CDR1 SGHDT, CDR2 YYEEEE. This CDR3 has 14 amino acids. Written as DNA, the CDR3 is TGTGCCAGCAGCTTGTTGGCCCAATTCGACGGGCAGTTCTTC. Amino acids: CASSLLAQFDGQFF.